This T cell receptor beta chain was profiled in a study of identical twins. Overall study findings and caveats: With abundant cord blood beta clonotypes, insertions were fewer; memory repertoires showed no such pattern. Conclusions rested on cross-sectional statistics rather than following the same donors. Beta out-of-frame sequences displayed a weaker excess of sharing between twins.

This clonotype has just a few counts. No antigen is known for it. A universal primer site came from template switching; cDNA carried unique molecular identifiers. TCRdb re-derived calls from the 5' RACE reads in MiXCR, one entry per CDR3 protein. The sample consists of a few hundred thousand distinct CDR3 sequences, about 9% of them appearing once. Trimming stripped 0 bases from V and 6 bases from J, with 2 bases between. Germline V lookup: CDR1 MNHNS, CDR2 SASEGT. The CDR3 has 11 amino acids. A further study also used this sample, focusing on yellow fever vaccine responses in identical twins.

The J gene is TRBJ1-2, the V gene TRBV6-1, with D uncertain. The sample taken for sequencing was CD8+ T cells sorted from blood. The TCR comes from a woman between 18 and 29 years old in good health. The CDR3 is CASSEAHGYTF. DNA of the CDR3: TGTGCCAGCAGTGAAGCACATGGCTACACCTTC.